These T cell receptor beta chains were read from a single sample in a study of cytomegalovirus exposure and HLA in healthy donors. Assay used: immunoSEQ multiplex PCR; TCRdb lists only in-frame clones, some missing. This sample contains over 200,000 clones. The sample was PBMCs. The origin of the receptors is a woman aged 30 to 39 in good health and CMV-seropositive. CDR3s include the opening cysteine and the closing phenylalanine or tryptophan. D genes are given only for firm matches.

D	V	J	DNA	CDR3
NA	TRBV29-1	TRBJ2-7	TGCAGCGTTGAAGCCAGCAACAGCGGGTACGAGCAGTACTTC	CSVEASNSGYEQYF
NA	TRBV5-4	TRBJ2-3	TGTGCCAGCACCCCCACTTGGGCTGGCCCCCTTGGCACAGATACGCAGTATTTT	CASTPTWAGPLGTDTQYF
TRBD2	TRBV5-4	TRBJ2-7	TGTGCCAGCAGCTTGGGCCACGGGGGGAGCAACGAGCAGTACTTC	CASSLGHGGSNEQYF
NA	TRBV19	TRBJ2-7	TGTGCCAGTTCAGTGGGGGGCTCCTACGAGCAGTACTTC	CASSVGGSYEQYF
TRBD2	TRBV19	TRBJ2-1	TGTGCCAGTAGTATGGGGATAGCGGGAGGGCCCGTCTCCTACAATGAGCAGTTCTTC	CASSMGIAGGPVSYNEQFF
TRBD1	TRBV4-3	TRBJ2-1	TGCGCCAGCAGTAGAATACCGGGACAGGGGTCATACAATGAGCAGTTCTTC	CASSRIPGQGSYNEQFF
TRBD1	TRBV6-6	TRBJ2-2	TGTGCCAGCAGTTACCGTGGGACAGGGGGTACCGGGGAGCTGTTTTTT	CASSYRGTGGTGELFF
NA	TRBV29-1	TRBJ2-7	TGCAGCGTCGTAAAGGGCGGGACGGGTGCCTACGAGCAGTACTTC	CSVVKGGTGAYEQYF
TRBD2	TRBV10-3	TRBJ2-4	TGTGCCATCAGTGAGTCCGCGGGAGGGCCTTACATTCAGTACTTC	CAISESAGGPYIQYF
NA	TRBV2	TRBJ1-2	TGTGCCAGCAGTGAGATAGATGGCTACACCTTC	CASSEIDGYTF
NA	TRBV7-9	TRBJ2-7	TGTGCCAGCAGCTTAGGGAGGGGCCCCTACGAGCAGTACTTC	CASSLGRGPYEQYF
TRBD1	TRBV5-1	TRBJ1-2	TGCGCCAGCAGCTTGGATACAGGGGGCGAAGGCTACACCTTC	CASSLDTGGEGYTF
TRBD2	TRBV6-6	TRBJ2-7	TGTGCCAGCAGTTCGGTCCTAGCGGACTACGAGCAGTACTTC	CASSSVLADYEQYF
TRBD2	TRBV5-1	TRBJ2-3	TGCGCCAGCAGCTTAGGGACTAGCGGGGGGGCGAGCACAGATACGCAGTATTTT	CASSLGTSGGASTDTQYF
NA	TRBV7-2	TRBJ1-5	TGTGCCAGCAGCAGAACTGAGGTGAGGGATCAGCCCCAGCATTTT	CASSRTEVRDQPQHF
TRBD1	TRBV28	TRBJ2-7	TGTGCCAGCCTCTCCGGGACAGGGGGAGCCTACGAGCAGTACTTC	CASLSGTGGAYEQYF
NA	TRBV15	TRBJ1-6	TGTGCCACCAGCAGAGGAGGAGTTGAGTATTCACCCCTCCACTTT	CATSRGGVEYSPLHF
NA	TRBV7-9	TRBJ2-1	TGTGCCAGCCGCAGCGGCCCCCAATTTAGTGAGCAGTTCTTC	CASRSGPQFSEQFF
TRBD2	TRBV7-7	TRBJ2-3	TGTGCCAGCAGCTTGTCTATTGCGGGAGTAACAGATACGCAGTATTTT	CASSLSIAGVTDTQYF
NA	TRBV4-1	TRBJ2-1	TGCGCCAGCAGCCAAGGACTGCCTAATCAGTTCTTC	CASSQGLPNQFF
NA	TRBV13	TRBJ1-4	TGTGCCAGCAGCTCTAGTAGAGGGATAGGGAGGTCAACTAATGAAAAACTGTTTTTT	CASSSSRGIGRSTNEKLFF
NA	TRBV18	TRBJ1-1	TGTGCCAGCTCACGGGATACAGGGAGCACTGAAGCTTTCTTT	CASSRDTGSTEAFF
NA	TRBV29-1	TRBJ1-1	TGCAGCGTTCACCTAGACCCTTCCAACACTGAAGCTTTCTTT	CSVHLDPSNTEAFF
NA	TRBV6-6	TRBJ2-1	TGTGCCAGCAGTTTTCCGGAGGGGAATGAGCAGTTCTTC	CASSFPEGNEQFF
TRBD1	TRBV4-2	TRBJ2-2	TGTGCCAGCAGCCAAGATACGGCAGGGGGTGGAACCGGGGAGCTGTTTTTT	CASSQDTAGGGTGELFF
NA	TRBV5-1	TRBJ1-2	TGCGCCAGCAGCTTGGGCGGGGAAGTCTATGGCTACACCTTC	CASSLGGEVYGYTF
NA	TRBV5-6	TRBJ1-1	TGTGCCAGCAGCTTACTTGAGGGATATTTGAACACTGAAGCTTTCTTT	CASSLLEGYLNTEAFF
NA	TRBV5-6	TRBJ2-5	TGTGCCAGCAGCCCGAACGGAGAGACCCAGTACTTC	CASSPNGETQYF
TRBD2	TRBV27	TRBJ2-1	TGTGCCAGCAGTTCAGCGGGAGATAACAATGAGCAGTTCTTC	CASSSAGDNNEQFF
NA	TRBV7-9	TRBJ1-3	TGTGCCAGCAGCTTAGATCAGGGGAAAACTGGAAACACCATATATTTT	CASSLDQGKTGNTIYF
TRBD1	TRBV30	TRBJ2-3	TGTGCCTGGACGAGACAGGGGACAGATACGCAGTATTTT	CAWTRQGTDTQYF
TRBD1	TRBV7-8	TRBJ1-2	TGTGCCAGCAGCTTATCGGGACAGGGCTATGGCTACACCTTC	CASSLSGQGYGYTF
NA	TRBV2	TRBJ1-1	TGTGCCAGCAGTGAATTGCGAGACAGCACTGAAGCTTTCTTT	CASSELRDSTEAFF
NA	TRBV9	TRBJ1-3	TGTGCCAGCAGCGTCGGGACTGGGGATATTGGAAACACCATATATTTT	CASSVGTGDIGNTIYF
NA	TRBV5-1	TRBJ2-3	TGCGCCAGCAGCTTTCTAGGGGGGGGCGGCACAGATACGCAGTATTTT	CASSFLGGGGTDTQYF
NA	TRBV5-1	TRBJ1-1	TGCGCCAGCAGCTTGGGGCCACCTGCCACTGAAGCTTTCTTT	CASSLGPPATEAFF
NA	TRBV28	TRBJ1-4	TGTGCCAGCAGTCCAGCGGGCAGCGGAGGGGAAAAACTGTTCTTT	CASSPAGSGGEKLFF
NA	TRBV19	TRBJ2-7	TGTGCCAGTAGTATAGGTTACAGCTCCTACGAGCAGTACTTC	CASSIGYSSYEQYF
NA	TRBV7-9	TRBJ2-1	TGTGCCAGCAGCCGGGACTCGCCCGGGTACAATGAGCAGTTCTTC	CASSRDSPGYNEQFF
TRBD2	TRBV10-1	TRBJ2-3	TGCGCCAGCATTAGAGCGGGAGGGGATACGCAGTATTTT	CASIRAGGDTQYF
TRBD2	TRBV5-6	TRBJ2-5	TGTGCCAGCAGCTTTGGACTAGCGGGGGGCATCCAAGAGACCCAGTACTTC	CASSFGLAGGIQETQYF
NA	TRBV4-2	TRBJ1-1	TGTGCCAGCAGCCAAGATATGGGCTACAACACTGAAGCTTTCTTT	CASSQDMGYNTEAFF
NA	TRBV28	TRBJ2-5	TGTGCCAGCAGTTTCACCCCGGACAGTTCCGCCCAAGAGACCCAGTACTTC	CASSFTPDSSAQETQYF
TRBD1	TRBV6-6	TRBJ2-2	TGTGCCAGCAGTATCCCCGGGACAGGGGACACCGGGGAGCTGTTTTTT	CASSIPGTGDTGELFF
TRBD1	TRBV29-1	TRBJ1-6	TGCAGCGTGATGGACAGGGCCTATAATTCACCCCTCCACTTT	CSVMDRAYNSPLHF
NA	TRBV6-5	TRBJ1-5	TGTGCCAGCACCAAAAATCAGCCCCAGCATTTT	CASTKNQPQHF
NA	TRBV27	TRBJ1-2	TGTGCCAGCACGCGGACAGCCTCGCCCTTGACCTATGGCTACACCTTC	CASTRTASPLTYGYTF
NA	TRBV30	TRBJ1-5	TGTGCCTGGGGTATCTATAGCAATCAGCCCCAGCATTTT	CAWGIYSNQPQHF
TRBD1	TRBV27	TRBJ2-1	TGTGCCAGCAGCCGTCCGGGACAGGTGACCTACAATGAGCAGTTCTTC	CASSRPGQVTYNEQFF